This entry lists 27 T cell receptor beta chains sequenced from one sample in a study of blood T cells in healthy people across ages. The use of a sample-barcoded 5' primer and a J-beta primer mix characterized a second PCR of about 7 to 12 cycles. TCRdb analysed the 5' RACE reads with MiXCR anew, one entry per CDR3 protein. Among roughly 1,500,000 distinct CDR3 sequences, 34% were seen once, and the ten largest hold about 11%. Sequencing was done on a sample of blood. These TCRs come from a woman in her 30s in good health.

This clonotype has more than one count but fewer than ten. The V and J genes are TRBV5-1 and TRBJ2-1; TRBD2 aligns across 13 bases. Germline assignment: CDR1 SGHRS and CDR2 YFSETQ. This CDR3 spans 16 amino acids. J was trimmed by 3 bases and V by 4 bases; bases with no gene match: 4. The CDR3 spells CASSGRTSGGYNEQFF. In DNA form, the CDR3 reads TGCGCCAGCAGCGGACGGACTAGCGGGGGCTACAATGAGCAGTTCTTC.

This clonotype was counted only a few times. The chain recombines TRBV27 with TRBJ2-5; possible D gene TRBD2, 6 bases. With 6 bases removed from V and 4 bases from J, the gap between germline ends came to 15 bases. Germline lookup yields CDR1 MNHEY and CDR2 SMNVEV (reference sequence). The CDR3 has 14 amino acids. The CDR3 is CASSLGGLRETQYF. The DNA of the CDR3 is TGTGCCAGCAGCTTAGGAGGGTTACGAGAGACCCAGTACTTC.

Details on this clonotype: A read error may produce the germline difference seen at one junction end. The chain uses TRBV3-1 and TRBJ1-1; unclear D gene. This CDR3 is 14 amino acids long. Germline CDR1 and CDR2: LGHDT and YNNKEL (reference sequence). CDR3 loop: CTSSPRAQNTEAFF. The CDR3 DNA is TGTACCAGCAGCCCCCGGGCACAGAACACTGAAGCTTTCTTT.

In DNA, the CDR3 is TGTGCCAGCAGTACGAAGCGGGGGACAGGAGATTACGAGCAGTACTTC. It translates to CASSTKRGTGDYEQYF. The V and J genes are TRBV12-3 or TRBV12-4 and TRBJ2-7; either TRBD1 or TRBD2 may supply D (8 bases each). CDR3 length: 16 residues. The V end was cut by 5 bases, the J end by 4 bases, with 21 bases between.

This clonotype was observed a handful of times. The V and J genes are TRBV11-2 and TRBJ2-7; D gene ambiguous. The CDR3 extends over 15 amino acids. Trimming pared 1 base from V and 2 bases from J, leaving 12 bases between. Germline lookup yields CDR1 SGHAT and CDR2 FQNNGV. The CDR3 loop reads CASSLAGRRTYEQYF. The DNA of the CDR3 is TGTGCCAGCAGCTTAGCGGGCAGGAGAACCTACGAGCAGTACTTC.

This clonotype was counted at least ten times. The chain recombines TRBV7-9 with TRBJ2-7; the D gene is possibly TRBD1 (5 bases). CDR1 and CDR2 (germline): SEHNR, FQNEAQ (reference sequence). The CDR3 is made up of 14 amino acids. The ends were cut back, 5 bases at V and 4 bases at J, with 15 bases in the middle. The CDR3 DNA reads TGTGCCAGCAGCGCGGACAAAGCTCGTTACGAGCAGTACTTC. As protein: CASSADKARYEQYF.

This clonotype turned up a few times. The chain carries TRBV5-5 and TRBJ2-3; TRBD2 is a possible D gene (5 bases). CDR3 length: 15 amino acids. Germline V gene data show CDR1 as SGHKS and CDR2 as YYEKEE (reference sequence). Between the trimmed V and J ends, which lost 5 bases and 4 bases, there was a span of 17 bases. For the CDR3, the DNA is TGTGCCAGCAGGGAGGCTGCGTTTCAGGCAGATACGCAGTATTTT. This encodes CASREAAFQADTQYF. Variable domain in full (rest from reference TRBV5-5 and TRBJ2-3): DAGVTQSPTHLIKTRGQQVTLRCSPISGHKSVSWYQQVLGQGPQFIFQYYEKEERGRGNFPDRFSARQFPNYSSELNVNALLLGDSALYLCASREAAFQADTQYFGPGTRLTVL.

V is TRBV27 and J is TRBJ1-2; 7 bases agree with TRBD1. CDR1 and CDR2 (germline): MNHEY, SMNVEV (reference sequence). With 7 bases clipped from V and 5 bases from J, the junction kept 7 bases outside the gene matches. This CDR3 is built from 13 residues. CDR3 in DNA: TGTGCCAGCAAGGGGGCGCAGTCTTATGGCTACACCTTC. Protein sequence: CASKGAQSYGYTF.

As concerns this clonotype: A much larger clone sits a single nucleotide away, making a read error possible. The chain links TRBV11-2 to TRBJ2-5, with 9 nucleotides matching TRBD2. The DNA matches TRBJ2-7 better at its end, which makes the J call doubtful. Germline V gene sequence: CDR1 SGHAT, CDR2 FQNNGV. This CDR3 is 17 amino acids long. The CDR3 is CVSSPFVAGDPSYEQYF. The CDR3 DNA is TGTGTCAGCAGCCCCTTCGTAGCGGGGGACCCCTCATACGAGCAGTACTTC.

The chain recombines TRBV27 with TRBJ2-7, with D hard to call. This CDR3 spans 15 amino acids. Germline CDR1 is MNHEY and CDR2 is SMNVEV (reference sequence). The ends were cut back, 3 bases at V and 2 bases at J, with 14 bases in the middle. The CDR3 region is CASSFRSSGPYEQYF. As DNA, the CDR3 is TGTGCCAGCAGTTTCAGGTCTAGTGGTCCCTACGAGCAGTACTTC.

This clonotype has at least ten counts. The chain uses TRBV29-1 and TRBJ2-7, with 8 positions matching TRBD1. The CDR3 is made up of 13 amino acids. The germline V gene encodes CDR1 SQVTM and CDR2 ANQGSEA. With V trimmed by 4 bases and J by 5 bases, 7 bases remained unmatched. The DNA of the CDR3 is TGCAGCGTTGTGCGGGACAGGCCGAACGAGCAGTACTTC. Translating gives CSVVRDRPNEQYF.

This clonotype was detected many times. The genes are TRBV5-6 and TRBJ2-3; D gene ambiguous. Deletions cut 2 bases from V and 1 base from J, with 11 bases between. Germline loops: CDR1 SGHDT, CDR2 YYEEEE. The CDR3 length is 15 residues. The CDR3 DNA reads TGTGCCAGCAGCTTCAGTTCTTCCCGCACAGATACGCAGTATTTT. Translated, it gives CASSFSSSRTDTQYF.

This chain connects TRBV15 to TRBJ1-5, with unresolved D. Trimming left V 0 bases short and J 6 bases short, with 12 bases between. Germline CDR1 LNHNV, CDR2 YYDKDF (reference sequence). This CDR3 is built from 15 residues. The CDR3 nucleotides read TGTGCCACCAGCAGAGATCCAAGTGGTATTCAGCCCCAGCATTTT. This translates into CATSRDPSGIQPQHF.

Points on this clonotype: A much larger clonotype is one base distant, so this may be a read error. J is TRBJ2-5 and V is TRBV10-3, with D perhaps assigned TRBD1 or TRBD2 (6 bases each). CDR3 length equals 15 residues. Per germline, CDR1 ENHRY and CDR2 SYGVKD. The CDR3, as DNA: TGTGCCATCGGTGAGAGGGGGGCAGCCCAAGAGACCCAGTACTTC. Translation: CAIGERGAAQETQYF.

The chain is built from TRBV18 and TRBJ2-7, with 7 bases fitting TRBD1. Germline V gene lookup returns CDR1 KGHSH and CDR2 LQKENI. The CDR3 runs to 15 residues. V shed 4 bases, J shed 4 bases, and the junction held 10 bases outside the gene matches. CDR3 sequence reads: CASSRSGQPVYEQYF. CDR3 nucleotides: TGTGCCAGCTCACGCTCGGGACAGCCGGTATACGAGCAGTACTTC.

This clonotype was picked up a small number of times. The chain employs TRBV5-1 and TRBJ2-7, with TRBD1 identical over 7 bases. The CDR3 extends over 16 amino acids. With 2 bases clipped from V and 2 bases from J, the junction kept 10 bases outside the gene matches. Germline V gives CDR1 SGHRS, CDR2 YFSETQ. CDR3 in DNA: TGCGCCAGCAGCTTAACCGGGACAGCAGTTACCTACGAGCAGTACTTC. It yields the protein CASSLTGTAVTYEQYF.

The chain couples TRBV20-1 to TRBJ2-3; D might be TRBD1 or TRBD2, each matching 5 bases. V was trimmed by 6 bases and J by 0 bases, leaving 10 bases between them. CDR1 is DFQATT, CDR2 SNEGSKA, per germline (reference sequence). CDR3 size: 13 residues. The DNA of the CDR3 is TGCAGTGCGGGGGACCATAGCACAGATACGCAGTATTTT. This gives the protein CSAGDHSTDTQYF.

This clonotype was picked up many times. This chain joins TRBV7-3 and TRBJ2-3; 8 nucleotides line up with TRBD1. Germline CDR1 SGHTA, CDR2 FQGTGA. The CDR3 totals 16 residues. Germline trimming cut 5 bases from V and 4 bases from J; bases unmatched to any gene: 11. The CDR3 is CASSHSFRGLADTQYF. The CDR3 DNA is TGTGCCAGCAGCCACTCCTTCAGGGGGCTCGCAGATACGCAGTATTTT.

In the case of this clonotype: Its ends do not fully match the called genes, so a read error is possible. The chain joins TRBV27 to TRBJ2-1; D is possibly TRBD2 (5 bases). Germline CDR1 MNHEY, CDR2 SMNVEV (reference sequence). The CDR3 sequence is 15 residues long. The CDR3 nucleotides are TGTGCCAGTAGTTTTAGCGCGAGAACCTACAATGAGCAGTTCTTC. Translation: CASSFSARTYNEQFF.

There are many counts of this clonotype. The gene calls are TRBV29-1 and TRBJ2-7; D remains ambiguous. Between the trimmed V and J ends, which lost 6 bases and 2 bases, there was a span of 11 bases. CDR1 is SQVTM, CDR2 ANQGSEA, per germline. This CDR3 is built from 12 residues. The CDR3 nucleotides are TGCAGCGTCCTGGAAGCCCCCTACGAGCAGTACTTC. It specifies CSVLEAPYEQYF.

This clonotype has more than one count but fewer than ten. The chain carries TRBV19 and TRBJ2-5; D might be TRBD1 (6 bases). Between the trimmed V and J ends, which lost 5 bases and 2 bases, there was a span of 15 bases. Per germline, CDR1 LNHDA and CDR2 SQIVND (reference sequence). The CDR3 contains 15 residues. The CDR3 loop reads CASSAAGTQQETQYF. The CDR3 DNA follows: TGTGCCAGTAGTGCGGCCGGGACACAGCAAGAGACCCAGTACTTC.

This clonotype was detected only once. The chain employs TRBV18 and TRBJ1-1, with a weak D call TRBD1 (6 bases). V lost 0 bases and J lost 4, with 18 bases in between. In germline, CDR1 is KGHSH, CDR2 LQKENI. The CDR3 contains 17 residues. In DNA, the CDR3 is TGTGCCAGCTCACCACCAGCAGGGGCCGAAGGGGGCACTGAAGCTTTCTTT. This encodes CASSPPAGAEGGTEAFF.

J is TRBJ2-3 and V is TRBV20-1; TRBD2 matches 7 bases. Germline V gene data show CDR1 as DFQATT and CDR2 as SNEGSKA (reference sequence). Trimming cost V 0 bases and J 0 bases; bases outside gene matches: 6. The CDR3 runs to 16 residues. CDR3 nucleotide sequence: TGCAGTGCTAGAGATGTGACTAGCCCAAGCACAGATACGCAGTATTTT. As protein: CSARDVTSPSTDTQYF.

The chain employs TRBV5-1 and TRBJ1-5; D is perhaps TRBD1 (5 bases). V gave up 4 bases and J gave up 6 bases, with 11 bases separating them. The CDR3 loop spans 13 amino acids. Germline V lookup: CDR1 SGHRS, CDR2 YFSETQ. The CDR3 loop reads CASSRGSGQPQHF. Here the CDR3 DNA reads TGCGCCAGCAGCCGGGGGTCGGGTCAGCCCCAGCATTTT.

This clonotype was seen a handful of times. The rearrangement joins TRBV7-2 to TRBJ2-1; D unclear. The V gene's germline CDR1 is SGHTA and CDR2 FQGNSA. The CDR3 totals 15 residues. Between the trimmed V and J ends, which lost 5 bases and 8 bases, there was a span of 19 bases. The DNA for the CDR3 is TGTGCCAGCAGCGCCAGACTGGGTGCGGTGGATGAGCAGTTCTTC. It translates to CASSARLGAVDEQFF.

This clonotype has ten or more counts. This chain links TRBV5-6 with TRBJ2-1; tentative D call: TRBD2 (6 bases). CDR3 size: 13 residues. Germline lookup yields CDR1 SGHDT and CDR2 YYEEEE. Trimming removed 5 bases at V and 7 bases at J, with 13 bases between. CDR3 amino acids: CASSLVGGNEQFF. The CDR3 region has the DNA TGTGCCAGCAGTTTAGTTGGGGGGAATGAGCAGTTCTTC.

The chain couples TRBV18 to TRBJ2-1; tentatively, D is TRBD2 (5 bases). The germline V and J ends were trimmed by 3 bases and 0 bases, with 12 bases remaining between them. Germline V lookup: CDR1 KGHSH, CDR2 LQKENI. The CDR3 is made up of 16 amino acids. The CDR3: CASSPPTGSSYNEQFF. The CDR3 region has the DNA TGTGCCAGCTCACCTCCCACGGGGAGCTCCTACAATGAGCAGTTCTTC.